Listed below are T cell receptor beta chains from one sample, sequenced in a study of cytomegalovirus exposure and HLA in healthy donors. The assay was immunoSEQ multiplex PCR, and TCRdb's table has in-frame clones only and misses some. This sample has 110,000 to 150,000 clones; about two thirds occur once, and the top ten carry less than 2.5%. Input material: PBMCs. These receptors were collected from a man in his forties in good health and CMV-seronegative. Both conserved end residues are part of each CDR3. Fields, in order: clone size, D gene, J gene, CDR3 length, V gene, CDR3 DNA, CDR3 protein. A D gene is named only where the DNA matches it firmly. Clone size, where shown, is once, few, many, or a class for clones that have expanded.

- | TRBD1 | TRBJ1-1 | 15 | TRBV11-2 | TGTGCCAGCAGCTACCGGGACAGGGGGCTAACTGAAGCTTTCTTT | CASSYRDRGLTEAFF
- | - | TRBJ2-7 | 17 | TRBV5-1 | TGCGCCAGCAGCTTGAGGAAGCCAGGGGCTACCTCCTACGAGCAGTACTTC | CASSLRKPGATSYEQYF
- | - | TRBJ2-5 | 14 | TRBV7-2 | TGTGCCAGCAGCTTCGACAGCTACCAAGAGACCCAGTACTTC | CASSFDSYQETQYF
- | TRBD2 | TRBJ2-3 | 15 | TRBV10-3 | TGTGCCATCAGTGAGAGGACTAGCGGGAGGGGTACGCAGTATTTT | CAISERTSGRGTQYF
- | TRBD2 | TRBJ2-7 | 15 | TRBV19 | TGTGCCAGTAGTACCCTGGCGGGAGGGCCCCACGAGCAGTACTTC | CASSTLAGGPHEQYF
- | - | TRBJ2-3 | 14 | TRBV5-6 | TGTGCCAGCAGCTTGGGTTCTAGCACAGATACGCAGTATTTT | CASSLGSSTDTQYF
once | - | TRBJ1-2 | 12 | TRBV6-6 | TGTGCCAGCAGACCCGGGGACTATGGCTACACCTTC | CASRPGDYGYTF
- | - | TRBJ1-5 | 16 | TRBV10-1 | TGCGCCAGCAGTGAGGCAGGAAAGAGGGCTAATCAGCCCCAGCATTTT | CASSEAGKRANQPQHF
- | TRBD2 | TRBJ2-5 | 15 | TRBV6-5 | TGTGCCAGCAGACGGACTAGCGGGCCTGGTCAGACCCAGTACTTC | CASRRTSGPGQTQYF
- | - | TRBJ2-7 | 13 | TRBV10-3 | TGTGCCATCACGCAGAGGGTTAGCAACGAGCAGTACTTC | CAITQRVSNEQYF
- | TRBD2 | TRBJ2-7 | 13 | TRBV7-9 | TGTGCCAGCAGCTCCGGGAGGGCCTACGAGCAGTACTTC | CASSSGRAYEQYF
- | - | TRBJ2-7 | 15 | TRBV4-3 | TGCGCCAGCAGCCAAGACAGCGGCAGGACCTACGAGCAGTACTTC | CASSQDSGRTYEQYF
- | TRBD1 | TRBJ2-7 | 17 | TRBV6-7 | TGTGCCAGCAGTAGGCCCCAGCCCCCGGACAGGACCTACGAGCAGTACTTC | CASSRPQPPDRTYEQYF
- | - | TRBJ2-7 | 16 | TRBV6-1 | TGTGCCAGCAGTGAAGCGCGTGGGGGGGCGTCCTACGAGCAGTACTTC | CASSEARGGASYEQYF
- | TRBD2 | TRBJ2-1 | 16 | TRBV11-2 | TGTGCCAGCAGCTTGGGACTAGCGGGGATGGGGAATGAGCAGTTCTTC | CASSLGLAGMGNEQFF
- | - | TRBJ1-2 | 15 | TRBV13 | TGTGCCAGCAGCTTAAATCCAGTTGGGCACTATGGCTACACCTTC | CASSLNPVGHYGYTF
few | TRBD2 | TRBJ2-3 | 18 | TRBV7-9 | TGTGCCAGCAGCTTATTGGGGTATGCGGGGGGCATCACAGATACGCAGTATTTT | CASSLLGYAGGITDTQYF
once | TRBD1 | TRBJ2-7 | 12 | TRBV6-6 | TGTGCCAGCAGGGACAGGCTTTTTGAGCAGTACTTC | CASRDRLFEQYF
few | - | TRBJ2-1 | 8 | TRBV9 | TGTGCCAGCACCCCCGGGTTCTTC | CASTPGFF
- | - | TRBJ2-5 | 13 | TRBV27 | TGTGCCAGCATTGGTCGGGGAGAAGAGACCCAGTACTTC | CASIGRGEETQYF
- | - | TRBJ1-1 | 16 | TRBV5-4 | TGTGCCAGCAGCTCTTCGCCCCGGGGGGAAAAAAGTCTAGCTTTCTTT | CASSSSPRGEKSLAFF
- | - | TRBJ1-4 | 13 | TRBV19 | TGTGCCAGTACCTACACACCGGGTGAAAAACTGTTTTTT | CASTYTPGEKLFF
- | - | TRBJ2-2 | 17 | TRBV9 | TGTGCCAGCAGCGTAGTCTCGGGGGGCTGGCGGACCGGGGAGCTGTTTTTT | CASSVVSGGWRTGELFF
- | - | TRBJ1-1 | 15 | TRBV7-9 | TGTGCCAGCAGCTTTAGTTCGCAGGGAACCACTGAAGCTTTCTTT | CASSFSSQGTTEAFF
few | TRBD1 | TRBJ2-7 | 16 | TRBV5-1 | TGCGCCAGCAGCCAACAACAGGGGGCGTCGACTGGCGAGCAGTACTTC | CASSQQQGASTGEQYF
- | TRBD1 | TRBJ2-4 | 15 | TRBV28 | TGTGCCAGCAGGCCCTCAGGGGGCCTCAAAAACATTCAGTACTTC | CASRPSGGLKNIQYF
- | TRBD1 | TRBJ2-1 | 16 | TRBV16 | TGTGCCAGCAGCCAATATCTACAGGGGGCTGACGATGAGCAGTTCTTC | CASSQYLQGADDEQFF
- | TRBD2 | TRBJ2-7 | 16 | TRBV9 | TGTGCCAGCAGCCCACGACCGGGACTAGCGGGAGACGAGCAGTACTTC | CASSPRPGLAGDEQYF
- | TRBD1 | TRBJ2-3 | 15 | TRBV19 | TGTGCCAGTAGGTCCCGGGACAGGGAGGGAGATACGCAGTATTTT | CASRSRDREGDTQYF
- | - | TRBJ1-3 | 14 | TRBV12-5 | TGTGCTAGTGGTCCGGTAGTTCGTTCGGACACCATATATTTT | CASGPVVRSDTIYF
- | - | TRBJ1-1 | 16 | TRBV10-1 | TGCGCCAGCAGTATAAGACCCTCTCAGCGGAACACTGAAGCTTTCTTT | CASSIRPSQRNTEAFF
- | - | TRBJ1-2 | 13 | TRBV6-5 | TGTGCCAGCAACGGAAAGGGGCCCTTTGGCTACACCTTC | CASNGKGPFGYTF
few | - | TRBJ1-2 | 14 | TRBV6-4 | TGTGCCAGCAGTCCGGCAGGTTATACCTATGGCTACACCTTC | CASSPAGYTYGYTF
- | - | TRBJ2-6 | 17 | TRBV5-1 | TGCGCCAGCAGCGGCGGGCAATTAGGATCTGGGGCCAACGTCCTGACTTTC | CASSGGQLGSGANVLTF
- | - | TRBJ1-1 | 13 | TRBV30 | TGTGCCTGGACGGGGATAAAGGACACTGAAGCTTTCTTT | CAWTGIKDTEAFF
- | - | TRBJ1-1 | 13 | TRBV7-2 | TGTGCCAGCAGCTTAGGGGGGAGGGGGGAAGCTTTCTTT | CASSLGGRGEAFF
- | - | TRBJ2-5 | 15 | TRBV7-6 | TGTGCCAGCAGCCGAAACACGGGGTTACAAGAGACCCAGTACTTC | CASSRNTGLQETQYF
few | - | TRBJ1-1 | 15 | TRBV4-1 | TGCGCCAGCAGCGATAACGGGGTAATGAACACTGAAGCTTTCTTT | CASSDNGVMNTEAFF
- | TRBD1 | TRBJ2-7 | 16 | TRBV2 | TGTGCCAGCAGTACAGATCGACAGGGGACCTCCTACGAGCAGTACTTC | CASSTDRQGTSYEQYF
- | - | TRBJ1-6 | 15 | TRBV7-3 | TGTGCCAGCAGCTTAAACCAGGCGTATAATTCACCCCTCCACTTT | CASSLNQAYNSPLHF
- | - | TRBJ2-7 | 14 | TRBV6-5 | TGTGCCAGCAGTTACTCGAGAGGGAACTACGAGCAGTACTTC | CASSYSRGNYEQYF
- | - | TRBJ1-1 | 15 | TRBV5-1 | TGCGCCAGCAGAATACTTAATTATGGGGGCGCTGAAGCTTTCTTT | CASRILNYGGAEAFF
- | - | TRBJ1-1 | 14 | TRBV27 | TGTGCCAGCAGTTTATTCAGGGTGAACACTGAAGCTTTCTTT | CASSLFRVNTEAFF
- | - | TRBJ2-1 | 16 | TRBV7-2 | TGTGCCAGCAGCTTATTTCAACTAGCCAACTACAATGAGCAGTTCTTC | CASSLFQLANYNEQFF
- | - | TRBJ2-6 | 16 | TRBV10-3 | TGTGCCATCAGTGAGTATGAGGGTCCCGGGGCCAACGTCCTGACTTTC | CAISEYEGPGANVLTF